These 14 T cell receptor beta chains originate from one sample sequenced in a study of blood T cell repertoires in COVID-19. Method: immunoSEQ multiplex PCR; TCRdb's copy keeps in-frame clones and lacks some. The data contain 89,000 or so clones, roughly 90% of them singletons. The sample was peripheral blood. These receptors were collected from a man aged 45-65 years with COVID-19, enrolled during active disease.

The rearrangement links TRBV5-1 to TRBJ1-1; 7 bases fit TRBD1. The ends lost 3 bases at V and 0 bases at J; junction bases unmatched: 5. This CDR3 comprises 15 residues. Per the germline V gene, CDR1 is SGHRS and CDR2 is YFSETQ. CDR3 in amino acids: CASSYDGQVNTEAFF. CDR3 in DNA: TGCGCCAGCAGCTACGACGGACAGGTGAACACTGAAGCTTTCTTT. Full variable domain (remainder filled in from reference TRBV5-1 and TRBJ1-1): KAGVTQTPRYLIKTRGQQVTLSCSPISGHRSVSWYQQTPGQGLQFLFEYFSETQRNKGNFPGRFSGRQFSNSRSEMNVSTLELGDSALYLCASSYDGQVNTEAFFGQGTRLTVV.

The chain uses TRBV7-7 and TRBJ2-5, with TRBD2 identical over 7 bases. Germline V gives CDR1 SSHAT, CDR2 FNYEAQ (reference sequence). The CDR3 consists of 14 residues. CDR3 nucleotide sequence: TGTGCTGTTATCCAGCGGGAAGACCAAGAGACCCAGTACTTC. Translated, it gives CAVIQREDQETQYF.

The V call is TRBV5-1, the J call TRBJ1-1, with D possibly being TRBD1 (6 bases). V shed 3 bases and J shed 1 base, with 10 bases lying between them. The germline CDR1 and CDR2 sequences are SGHRS and YFSETQ. The CDR3 has 14 amino acids. The CDR3 DNA sequence: TGCGCCAGCAGCTCGGGACACACGAACACTGAAGCTTTCTTT. Amino acids: CASSSGHTNTEAFF.

In DNA, the CDR3 is TGTGCCAGCAGCCAGCGGGGGAGGCGGTACGAGCAGTACTTC. Its protein product is CASSQRGRRYEQYF. The rearrangement uses TRBV11-3 and TRBJ2-7; 8 nucleotides align to TRBD2. The CDR3 is made up of 14 amino acids. V trimming: 5 bases; J trimming: 4 bases; junction bases outside the gene matches: 7. Germline V gene sequence: CDR1 SGHNT, CDR2 YENEEA.

For the CDR3, the DNA is TGTGCCAGCAGCCAGGACAGAGGAAATTCACCCCTCCACTTT. Amino acids: CASSQDRGNSPLHF. The chain employs TRBV7-2 and TRBJ1-6; D may be TRBD1 (6 bases). Germline values: CDR1 SGHTA, CDR2 FQGNSA. The CDR3 covers 14 residues. V lost 5 bases, J lost 7 bases, and 12 bases lay in between.

The chain recombines TRBV9 with TRBJ1-2, with TRBD1 identical over 7 bases. CDR1 is SGDLS and CDR2 is YYNGEE in the germline V gene. V was clipped by 0 bases and J by 8 bases; unmatched bases: 13. The CDR3 loop spans 16 amino acids. The CDR3 DNA sequence: TGTGCCAGCAGCGTAGCAGGGACAGAGCTTGGGCAGGGCTACACCTTC. Residues: CASSVAGTELGQGYTF.

This clone showed up just once. This chain links TRBV27 with TRBJ1-1, with D possibly being TRBD1 (6 bases). The germline V and J ends were trimmed by 3 bases and 3 bases, with 14 bases remaining between them. Germline values: CDR1 MNHEY, CDR2 SMNVEV (reference sequence). The CDR3 consists of 15 residues. CDR3 in amino acids: CASSFGRGVDTEAFF. CDR3 bases: TGTGCCAGCAGTTTCGGCAGGGGAGTCGACACTGAAGCTTTCTTT.

A note on this clone: One end of the junction fails to match germline, which may point to a read error. The CDR3 DNA is TGCGCCAGCAGCCAAGGGAGAGTAAAGTCCTTC. Residues: CASSQGRVKSF. The chain recombines TRBV4-1 with TRBJ1-2; D is unclear. The CDR3 covers 11 residues. Germline V CDR1 and CDR2: MGHRA, YSYEKL.

The chain recombines TRBV6-1 with TRBJ2-7; D might be TRBD1 (6 bases). The V gene lost 2 bases and the J gene lost 9 bases, with 20 bases spanning the gap. This CDR3 comprises 15 residues. Germline CDR1 reads MNHNS; CDR2 reads SASEGT. The CDR3 DNA reads as TGTGCCAGCAGTGAACAGACAGGCTCCGTACGGGGGCAGTACTTC. Its translation: CASSEQTGSVRGQYF.

The J gene is TRBJ2-7, the V gene TRBV3-1 (or the pseudogene TRBV3-2), with D possibly being TRBD2 (6 bases). V gave up 2 bases and J gave up 7 bases, with 18 bases separating them. This CDR3 is 15 amino acids long. CDR1 is LGHDT, CDR2 YNNKEL, per germline (reference sequence). CDR3 in DNA: TGTGCCAGCAGCCAACGGGGGACTGAGGGATTAGAGCAGTACTTC. It specifies CASSQRGTEGLEQYF.

CDR3 sequence reads: CASSLVQESYEQYF. The CDR3 bases are TGTGCCAGCAGCTTAGTTCAGGAAAGCTACGAGCAGTACTTC. The V gene is TRBV7-9, the J gene TRBJ2-7; no clear D gene. The germline V gene encodes CDR1 SEHNR and CDR2 FQNEAQ (reference sequence). The CDR3 sequence is 14 residues long. V lost 1 base and J 3 bases, leaving 10 bases between the germline ends.

This clone has only one observation. This chain uses TRBV19 with TRBJ2-1; TRBD2 aligns across 12 bases. The CDR3 loop spans 17 amino acids. Germline V lookup: CDR1 LNHDA, CDR2 SQIVND (reference sequence). The V segment lost 3 bases and the J segment 4 bases; nucleotides outside the gene matches: 7. The CDR3 loop reads CASSIKASGGVYNEQFF. The CDR3 DNA is TGTGCCAGTAGTATTAAGGCTAGCGGGGGGGTTTACAATGAGCAGTTCTTC.

This clone was picked up a small number of times. V is TRBV6-2 or TRBV6-3 and J is TRBJ2-7, with 9 bases fitting TRBD1. CDR1 and CDR2 (germline): MNHEY, SVGEGT. Trimming at V came to 4 bases and at J to 3 bases, leaving 1 base not matched to a gene. The CDR3 runs to 13 residues. The CDR3 DNA reads as TGTGCCAGCAGTTGGGGACAGGGCTACGAGCAGTACTTC. It codes for CASSWGQGYEQYF.

V is TRBV4-1 and J is TRBJ1-2; D is undetermined. Germline V CDR1 and CDR2: MGHRA, YSYEKL. The CDR3 contains 14 residues. The ends were cut back, 0 bases at V and 4 bases at J, with 9 bases in the middle. DNA of the CDR3: TGCGCCAGCAGCCAAGAAGTGAGAAGCTATGGCTACACCTTC. As protein: CASSQEVRSYGYTF.